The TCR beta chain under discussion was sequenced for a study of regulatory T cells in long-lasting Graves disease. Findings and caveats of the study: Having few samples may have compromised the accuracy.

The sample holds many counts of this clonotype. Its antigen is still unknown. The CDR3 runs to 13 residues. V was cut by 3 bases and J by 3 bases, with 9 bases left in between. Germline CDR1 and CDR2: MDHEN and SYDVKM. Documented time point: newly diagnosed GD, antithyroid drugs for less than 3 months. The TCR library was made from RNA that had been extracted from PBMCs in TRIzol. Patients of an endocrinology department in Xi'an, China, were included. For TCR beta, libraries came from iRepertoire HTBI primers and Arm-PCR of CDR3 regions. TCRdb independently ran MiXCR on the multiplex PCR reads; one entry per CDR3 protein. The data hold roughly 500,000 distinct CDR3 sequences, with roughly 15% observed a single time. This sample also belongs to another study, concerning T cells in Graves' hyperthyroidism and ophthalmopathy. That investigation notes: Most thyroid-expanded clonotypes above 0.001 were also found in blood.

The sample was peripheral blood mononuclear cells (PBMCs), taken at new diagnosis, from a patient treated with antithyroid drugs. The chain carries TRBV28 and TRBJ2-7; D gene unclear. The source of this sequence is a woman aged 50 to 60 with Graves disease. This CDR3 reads CASSFSPSYEQYF. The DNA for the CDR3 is TGTGCCAGCAGTTTTAGTCCTAGCTACGAGCAGTACTTC.